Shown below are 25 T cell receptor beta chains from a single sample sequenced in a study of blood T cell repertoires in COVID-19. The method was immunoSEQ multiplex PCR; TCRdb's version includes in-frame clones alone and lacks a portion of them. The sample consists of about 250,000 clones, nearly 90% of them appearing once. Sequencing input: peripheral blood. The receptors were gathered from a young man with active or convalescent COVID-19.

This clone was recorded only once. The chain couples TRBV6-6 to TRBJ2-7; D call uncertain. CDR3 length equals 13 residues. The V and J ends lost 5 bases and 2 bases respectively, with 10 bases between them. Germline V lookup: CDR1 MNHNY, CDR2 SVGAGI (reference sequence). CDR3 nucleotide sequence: TGTGCCAGCAGTGCCGACAACCCCTACGAGCAGTACTTC. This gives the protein CASSADNPYEQYF.

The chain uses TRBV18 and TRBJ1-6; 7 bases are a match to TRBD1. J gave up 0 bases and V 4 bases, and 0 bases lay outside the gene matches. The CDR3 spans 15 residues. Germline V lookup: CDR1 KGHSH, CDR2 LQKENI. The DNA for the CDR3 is TGTGCCAGCTCACGGGACAGCTCCTATAATTCACCCCTCCACTTT. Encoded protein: CASSRDSSYNSPLHF.

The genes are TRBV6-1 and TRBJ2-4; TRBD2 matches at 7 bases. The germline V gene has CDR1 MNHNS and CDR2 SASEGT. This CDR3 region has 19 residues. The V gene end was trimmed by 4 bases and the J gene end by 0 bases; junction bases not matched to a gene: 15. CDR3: CASSVALLGGGLAKNIQYF. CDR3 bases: TGTGCCAGCAGTGTCGCCCTCTTGGGGGGAGGGCTAGCCAAAAACATTCAGTACTTC.

CDR3 sequence: CASSSGQGWGRSEAFF. In DNA form, the CDR3 reads TGTGCCAGCAGCTCTGGGCAGGGTTGGGGGCGCTCGGAAGCTTTCTTT. The rearrangement uses TRBV5-6 and TRBJ1-1; possibly TRBD1 for D (6 bases). Germline loops: CDR1 SGHDT, CDR2 YYEEEE. The CDR3 consists of 16 residues. Trimming left V 3 bases short and J 8 bases short, with 23 bases between. Full variable domain (missing parts from reference TRBV5-6 and TRBJ1-1): DAGVTQSPTHLIKTRGQQVTLRCSPKSGHDTVSWYQQALGQGPQFIFQYYEEEERQRGNFPDRFSGHQFPNYSSELNVNALLLGDSALYLCASSSGQGWGRSEAFFGQGTRLTVV.

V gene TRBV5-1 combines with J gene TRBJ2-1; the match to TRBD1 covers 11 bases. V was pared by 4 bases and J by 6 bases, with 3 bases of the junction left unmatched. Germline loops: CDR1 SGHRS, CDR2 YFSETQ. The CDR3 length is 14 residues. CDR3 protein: CASSEGQGVNEQFF. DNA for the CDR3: TGCGCCAGCAGCGAGGGACAGGGGGTCAATGAGCAGTTCTTC.

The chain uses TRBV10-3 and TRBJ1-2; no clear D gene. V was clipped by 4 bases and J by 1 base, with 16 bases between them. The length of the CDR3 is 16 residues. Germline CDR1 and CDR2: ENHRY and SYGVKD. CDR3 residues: CAISVNREPHNYGYTF. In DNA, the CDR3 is TGTGCCATCAGTGTCAACCGGGAGCCCCATAACTATGGCTACACCTTC.

CDR3 residues: CASSYADRDEKLFF. The CDR3 DNA reads TGTGCCAGCAGTTACGCCGACAGAGATGAAAAACTGTTTTTT. V usage is TRBV6-2 or TRBV6-3 and J usage is TRBJ1-4; D may be TRBD1 (5 bases). Germline V gene data show CDR1 as MNHEY and CDR2 as SVGEGT. This CDR3 region has 14 residues. The V and J ends lost 2 bases and 6 bases respectively, with 10 bases between them.

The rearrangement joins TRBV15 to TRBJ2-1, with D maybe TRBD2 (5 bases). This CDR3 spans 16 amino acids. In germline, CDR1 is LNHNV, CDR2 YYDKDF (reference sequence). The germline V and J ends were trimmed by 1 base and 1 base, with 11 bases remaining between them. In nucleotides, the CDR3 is TGTGCCACCAGCAGAGGATTCGGCGGGTCCTACAATGAGCAGTTCTTC. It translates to CATSRGFGGSYNEQFF.

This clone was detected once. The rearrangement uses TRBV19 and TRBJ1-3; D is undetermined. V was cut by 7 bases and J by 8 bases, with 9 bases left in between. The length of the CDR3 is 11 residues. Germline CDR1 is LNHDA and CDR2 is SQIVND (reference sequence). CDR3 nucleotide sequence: TGTGCCAGTACTTTCCGGGACACCATATATTTT. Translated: CASTFRDTIYF.

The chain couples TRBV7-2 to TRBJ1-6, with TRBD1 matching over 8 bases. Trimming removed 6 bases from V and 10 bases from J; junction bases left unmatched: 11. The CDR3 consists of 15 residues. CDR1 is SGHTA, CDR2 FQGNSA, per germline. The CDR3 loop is CASRNPGQGGSPLHF. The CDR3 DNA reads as TGTGCCAGCAGGAATCCCGGACAGGGTGGGTCACCCCTCCACTTT.

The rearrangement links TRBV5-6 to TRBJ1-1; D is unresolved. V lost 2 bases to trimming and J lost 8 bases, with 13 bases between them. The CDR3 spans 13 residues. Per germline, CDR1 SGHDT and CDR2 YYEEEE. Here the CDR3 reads CASSLGSAAEAFF. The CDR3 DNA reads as TGTGCCAGCAGCTTAGGTTCGGCAGCGGAAGCTTTCTTT.

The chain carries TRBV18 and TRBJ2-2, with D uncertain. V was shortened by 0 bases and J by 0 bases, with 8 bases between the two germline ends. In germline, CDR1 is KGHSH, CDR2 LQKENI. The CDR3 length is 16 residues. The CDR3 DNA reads TGTGCCAGCTCACCACCGTCCACTGCGAACACCGGGGAGCTGTTTTTT. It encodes CASSPPSTANTGELFF.

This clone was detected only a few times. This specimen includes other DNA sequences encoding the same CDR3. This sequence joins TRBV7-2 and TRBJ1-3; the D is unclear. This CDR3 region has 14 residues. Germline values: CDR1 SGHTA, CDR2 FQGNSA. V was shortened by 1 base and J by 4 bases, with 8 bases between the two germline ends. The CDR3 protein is CASSLGGGGNTIYF. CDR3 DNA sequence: TGTGCCAGCAGCTTAGGGGGAGGAGGAAACACCATATATTTT.

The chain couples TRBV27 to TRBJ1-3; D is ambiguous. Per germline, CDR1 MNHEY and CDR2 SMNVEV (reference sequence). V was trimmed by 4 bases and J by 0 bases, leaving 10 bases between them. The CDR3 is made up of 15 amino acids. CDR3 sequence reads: CASSSRLSSGNTIYF. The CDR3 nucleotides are TGTGCCAGCAGTTCGAGGCTAAGCTCTGGAAACACCATATATTTT.

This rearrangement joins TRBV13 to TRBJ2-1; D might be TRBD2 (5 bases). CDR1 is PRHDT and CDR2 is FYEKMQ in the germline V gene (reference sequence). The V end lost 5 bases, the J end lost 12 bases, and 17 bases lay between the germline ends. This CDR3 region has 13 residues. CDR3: CASSPRAAVRQFF. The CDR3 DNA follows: TGTGCCAGCAGCCCGAGAGCGGCGGTACGGCAGTTCTTC.

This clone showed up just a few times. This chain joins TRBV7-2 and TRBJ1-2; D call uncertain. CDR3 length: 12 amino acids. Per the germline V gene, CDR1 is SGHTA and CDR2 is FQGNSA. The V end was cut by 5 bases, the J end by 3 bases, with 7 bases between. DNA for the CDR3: TGTGCCAGCAGCAAACTAGACTATGGCTACACCTTC. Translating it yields CASSKLDYGYTF.

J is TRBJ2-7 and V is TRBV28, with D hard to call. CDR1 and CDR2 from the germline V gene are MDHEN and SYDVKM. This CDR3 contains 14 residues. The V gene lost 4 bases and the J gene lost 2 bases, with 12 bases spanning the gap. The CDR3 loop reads CASSSSDITYEQYF. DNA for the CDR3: TGTGCCAGCAGTTCCTCAGACATTACCTACGAGCAGTACTTC.

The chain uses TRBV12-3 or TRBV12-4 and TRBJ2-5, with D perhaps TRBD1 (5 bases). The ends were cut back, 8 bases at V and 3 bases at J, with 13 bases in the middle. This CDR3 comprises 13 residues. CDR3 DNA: TGTGCCAGCTCGAAGGAAGGGGAAGAGACCCAGTACTTC. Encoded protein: CASSKEGEETQYF.

In DNA, the CDR3 is TGCGCCAGCAGCTTTGACATTTCGAACACCGGGGAGCTGTTTTTT. Residues: CASSFDISNTGELFF. This sequence joins TRBV5-1 and TRBJ2-2; D ambiguous. Per germline, CDR1 SGHRS and CDR2 YFSETQ. The CDR3 has 15 amino acids. Trimming took 2 bases from V and 0 from J, leaving 8 bases between them.

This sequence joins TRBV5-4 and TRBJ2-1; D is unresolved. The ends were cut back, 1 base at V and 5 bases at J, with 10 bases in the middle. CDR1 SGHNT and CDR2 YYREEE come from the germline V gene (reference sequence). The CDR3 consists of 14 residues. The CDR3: CASSLPPRDNEQFF. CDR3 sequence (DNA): TGTGCCAGCAGCTTGCCCCCTCGAGACAATGAGCAGTTCTTC.

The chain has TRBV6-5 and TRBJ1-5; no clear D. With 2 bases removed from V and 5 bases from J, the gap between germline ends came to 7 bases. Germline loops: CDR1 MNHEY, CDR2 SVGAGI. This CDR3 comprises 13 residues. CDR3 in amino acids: CASSYPTDQPQHF. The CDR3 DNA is TGTGCCAGCAGTTACCCTACTGATCAGCCCCAGCATTTT.

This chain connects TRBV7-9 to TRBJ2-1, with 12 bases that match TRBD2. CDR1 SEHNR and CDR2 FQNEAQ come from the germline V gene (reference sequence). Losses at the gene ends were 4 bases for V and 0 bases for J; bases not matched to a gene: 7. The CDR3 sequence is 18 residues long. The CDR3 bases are TGTGCCAGCAGCTCTGGACTAGCGGGGTGGAGCTCCTACAATGAGCAGTTCTTC. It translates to CASSSGLAGWSSYNEQFF.

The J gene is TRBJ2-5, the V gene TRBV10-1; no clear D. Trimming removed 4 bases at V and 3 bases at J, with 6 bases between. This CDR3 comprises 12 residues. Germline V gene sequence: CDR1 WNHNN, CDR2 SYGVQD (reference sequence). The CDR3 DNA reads TGCGCCAGCAGTGGGCAGAAAGAGACCCAGTACTTC. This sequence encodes CASSGQKETQYF.

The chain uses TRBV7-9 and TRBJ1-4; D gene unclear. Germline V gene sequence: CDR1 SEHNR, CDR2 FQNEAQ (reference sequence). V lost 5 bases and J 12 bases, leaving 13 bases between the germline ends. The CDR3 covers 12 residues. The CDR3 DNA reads TGTGCCAGCAGCCAAACTAATGCGGAACTGTTTTTT. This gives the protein CASSQTNAELFF.

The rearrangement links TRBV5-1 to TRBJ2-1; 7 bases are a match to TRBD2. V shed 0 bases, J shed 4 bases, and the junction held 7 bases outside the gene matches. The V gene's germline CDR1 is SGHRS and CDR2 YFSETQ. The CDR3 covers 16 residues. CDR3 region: CASSLGSGGEYNEQFF. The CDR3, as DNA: TGCGCCAGCAGCTTGGGCTCGGGGGGAGAGTACAATGAGCAGTTCTTC.